This TCR beta chain was documented in a study of tumor and adjacent non-tumor tissue in lung cancer (dated by TCRdb to 2017 to 2018). Broadly, across the study: The cohort included more than 9 adenocarcinoma, 2 squamous cell carcinoma and 1 small cell lung cancer patients. Ages among the approximately 15 patients ranged from roughly 31 to 85 years, there were roughly ten men and 5 women, and disease was at TNM stage I to III. A total of fewer than 150 million productive TCRbeta reads were generated by sequencing, corresponding to an average of about 4.17 million reads per sample. Using bulk TCRbeta repertoires from 15 lung cancer patients, the study set lung tumor tissue side by side with matched distant non-tumor lung tissue. TCRbeta CDR3 sequencing was performed on 25 to 35 paired specimens, with one tumor sample and one normal lung sample collected per patient.

RNA was isolated from bulk, unsorted tissue, and RNA quality was assessed with a NanoDrop ND-1000 and an Agilent 2100. The normal lung samples consisted of distant non-tumor tissue collected more than 3 cm from the tumor edge. Donors were newly diagnosed lung cancer patients admitted for thoracic surgery in China between August and November 2014, without prior chemotherapy. Anyone who had undergone radiotherapy or chemotherapy before, or who had another cancer at the same time, was left out of the study. Pieces of surgical tissue measuring about 1-2.1 cm3 were kept in RNAlater solution and held at -80 degrees C until needed. This clonotype has just a few counts. Its antigen is still unknown. A read error may explain this, as a much larger clone is one base away. Summary of the overall study and its limitations: Because peripheral blood was not sequenced, the blood TCRbeta repertoires of the lung cancer patients in the study went unexamined. Significantly higher TCR diversity (inverse Simpson) was observed in tumor tissue than in normal lung tissue (around 450 vs 150, P = 0.0075, Mann-Whitney U test). Only around 16 patients were in the cohort, and the authors stated that larger samples and more detailed clinical data are needed. Younger patients had significantly higher TCR diversity, and higher tumor TCR diversity was associated with shorter overall and disease-free survival. Neither the sequencing platform nor unique molecular identifiers are mentioned in the methods. A significantly larger cumulative share of the repertoire was made up by the top 100 clones in normal lung than in tumor tissue.

Libraries were prepared through multiplex PCR. For sequencing, an Illumina HiSeq 2500 was employed. TCRbeta libraries were constructed through three rounds of nested PCR with primers (Table S4) according to protocols modified from ARM-PCR. Before sequencing, PCR products in the 200-500 bp range were cut out of the gel and cleaned up using the QIAquick gel extraction kit. The original methods were these. Trimmomatic was used to clean the reads, FLASH merged the cleaned reads into complete CDR3 sequences, and MiTCR assigned the sequences to V(D)J germline segments. VDJtools was used to compute clonal diversity as the inverse Simpson's index. Productive reads were defined as in-frame sequences without a premature stop codon. TCRdb passed the public sequencing reads through fastp at Q25 and MiXCR, retaining productive beta sequences. A single entry per CDR3 protein holds the most common genes and DNA from its merged rows. In this record, the V and J calls reflect TCRdb's handling and not the investigators' own analysis. The sample records almost 75,000 distinct CDR3 sequences, around 70% of which are singletons. The ten largest clonotypes hold about 27% of the sample.

Sequences SGHAT (CDR1) and FQDESV (CDR2) are obtained from the germline V gene (reference sequence). Spanning cysteine to phenylalanine, the CDR3 consists of 14 amino acids. CDR3 DNA only is kept here, 42 bases in frame from base 1. The clonotype was recovered from a woman aged 50 to 60 with non-small cell lung cancer. What was sequenced was distant non-tumor lung tissue. Recombination linked TRBV11-1 to TRBJ2-5, with no reliable assignment of the D segment. Here the CDR3 is given as CAGSSQMDKETQYF. At the DNA level, the sequence is TGTGCCGGCAGCTCACAGATGGATAAGGAGACCCAGTACTTC.